This record looks at one TCR beta chain sequence and its context. As yet, its antigen is unknown. This entry is derived from a study of chemoradiotherapy in HPV16-positive cancers. The wider study: Candidate HPV-specific clones and shared TCR motifs came from two HPV16-positive patients. Study-level findings and limits: Functional assays defining HPV-specific T cells used only a couple of HPV16-positive patients. Candidate HPV-specific clones and E7-related TCR motifs grew in tumor during treatment.

Here immunoSEQ multiplex PCR was the method, and the copy in TCRdb shows in-frame clones only, minus some. Here the sample spans over 9,000 clones, 80% to 85% being singletons. Repeated repertoire sampling spanned the course of chemoradiotherapy. The germline V and J ends were trimmed by 6 bases and 5 bases, with 14 bases remaining between them. The length of the CDR3 is 13 residues. The germline CDR1 and CDR2 sequences are WSHSY and SAAADI. The source was blood, collected from a patient who underwent chemoradiotherapy. The chain links TRBV10-2 to TRBJ2-7, with D maybe TRBD1 (7 bases). The sequence was collected from a human donor with HPV-associated anogenital cancer. CDR3 in DNA: TGCGCCAGCAGGTCAGGAGGGGGCAACGAGCAGTACTTC. Its translation is CASRSGGGNEQYF.